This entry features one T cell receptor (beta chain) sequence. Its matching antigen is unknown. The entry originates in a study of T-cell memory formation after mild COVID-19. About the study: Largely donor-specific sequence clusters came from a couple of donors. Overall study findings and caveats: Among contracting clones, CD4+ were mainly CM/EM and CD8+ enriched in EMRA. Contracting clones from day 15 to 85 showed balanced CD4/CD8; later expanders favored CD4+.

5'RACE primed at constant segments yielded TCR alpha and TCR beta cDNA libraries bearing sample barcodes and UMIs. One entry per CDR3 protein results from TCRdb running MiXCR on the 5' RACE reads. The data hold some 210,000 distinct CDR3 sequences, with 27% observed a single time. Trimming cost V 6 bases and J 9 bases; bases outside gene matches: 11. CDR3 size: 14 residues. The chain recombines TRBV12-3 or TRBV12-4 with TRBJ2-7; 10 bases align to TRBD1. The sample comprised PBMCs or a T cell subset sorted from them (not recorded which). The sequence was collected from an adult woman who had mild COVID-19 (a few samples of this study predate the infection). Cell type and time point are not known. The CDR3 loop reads CASSSGTGVNGQYF. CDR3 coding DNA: TGTGCCAGCAGCTCCGGGACAGGGGTCAACGGGCAGTACTTC.